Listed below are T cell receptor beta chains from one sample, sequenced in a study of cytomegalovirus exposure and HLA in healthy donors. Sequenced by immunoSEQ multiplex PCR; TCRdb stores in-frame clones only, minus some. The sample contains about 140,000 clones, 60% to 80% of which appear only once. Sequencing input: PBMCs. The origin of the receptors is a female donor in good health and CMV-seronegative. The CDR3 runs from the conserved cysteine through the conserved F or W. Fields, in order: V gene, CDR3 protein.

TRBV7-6	CASSLGQGIEQYF
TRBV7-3	CASSPRTGPNTEAFF
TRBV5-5	CASSLDRGGEKLFF
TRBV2	CASTLKGGVTSEQYF
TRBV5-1	CASRSEPSGNTIYF
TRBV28	CASSQQLAGEYNEQFF
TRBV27	CASRTGNTEAFF
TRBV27	CASSFLAGGTDTQYF
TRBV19	CASFVWGGPHTEAFF
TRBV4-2	CASSQRDLGDEKLFF
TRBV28	CASSFPGQVDGYTF
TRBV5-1	CASSLGTPEGEAFF
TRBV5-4	CASSLDMGLAEYEQYF
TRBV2	CASSEQGMNEQYF
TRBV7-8	CASSFLTTEAFF
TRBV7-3	CASSLSLAGPSTDTQYF